This T cell receptor (beta chain) was found in a study of blood T cell repertoires in COVID-19. Overall study context: Samples representing acute and convalescent COVID-19 were sourced from the United States, Italy and Spain. Sources were T cells, B-cell-depleted T cells, or PBMCs; the material itself was cDNA or gDNA.

The CDR3 covers 14 residues. Germline V CDR1 and CDR2: MNHEY, SMNVEV (reference sequence). The trim removed 4 bases at V and 5 bases at J, leaving 6 bases unmatched. Original processing methods: Amplification with reference gene primers provided the estimates of nucleated cell counts. Sequencing was performed with immunoSEQ multiplex PCR; in TCRdb, only in-frame clones are kept and a portion is missing. For V, J and clone size, that table is used; D and trimming come from the DNA. The table includes tens of thousands of clones, 60% to 85% detected once. Sample: peripheral blood. The rearrangement uses TRBV27 and TRBJ1-2, with 8 bases matching TRBD1. The receptor comes from a human donor in a cohort sampled during active COVID-19. The CDR3 is CASSYGQGRYGYTF. CDR3 DNA sequence: TGTGCCAGCAGTTACGGACAGGGACGGTATGGCTACACCTTC.